Below are 27 T cell receptor beta chains sequenced from a single sample in a study of blood T cell repertoires in COVID-19. Measured with immunoSEQ multiplex PCR; TCRdb has only the in-frame clones, and not every one. Among roughly 150,000 clones listed, over 70% were seen once. Source material: peripheral blood. These receptors were taken from a man aged 80 or over with acute or convalescent COVID-19.

This chain joins TRBV7-2 and TRBJ2-1; 8 bases line up with TRBD2. The CDR3 is 16 residues long. V trimming: 0 bases; J trimming: 3 bases; junction bases outside the gene matches: 4. Germline V gene lookup returns CDR1 SGHTA and CDR2 FQGNSA. CDR3: CASSLAGRGVYNEQFF. The CDR3 DNA reads TGTGCCAGCAGCTTAGCTGGGCGGGGGGTCTACAATGAGCAGTTCTTC. The entire variable domain, with the rest obtained from reference TRBV7-2 and TRBJ2-1, is as follows: GAGVSQSPSNKVTEKGKDVELRCDPISGHTALYWYRQSLGQGLEFLIYFQGNSAPDKSGLPSDRFSAERTGGSVSTLTIQRTQQEDSAVYLCASSLAGRGVYNEQFFGPGTRLTVL.

This chain connects TRBV19 to TRBJ2-1; D may be TRBD1 (7 bases). Per germline, CDR1 LNHDA and CDR2 SQIVND (reference sequence). V lost 7 bases and J lost 3, with 13 bases in between. CDR3 length: 14 residues. CDR3 bases: TGTGCCAGTAAGGGCAGGGGGGACTACAATGAGCAGTTCTTC. This codes for CASKGRGDYNEQFF.

The chain employs TRBV13 and TRBJ1-6; D ambiguous. V lost 1 base, J lost 7 bases, and 8 bases lay in between. The CDR3 length is 14 residues. CDR1 is PRHDT, CDR2 FYEKMQ, per germline (reference sequence). The CDR3 loop is CASSLVSVNSPLHF. The CDR3, as DNA: TGTGCCAGCAGCTTAGTCTCAGTAAATTCACCCCTCCACTTT.

This clone was detected only a few times. For the CDR3, the DNA is TGTGCCAGCAGTGGCGCGGGACAGGGTACCGATGAGCAGTTCTTC. It specifies CASSGAGQGTDEQFF. J is TRBJ2-1 and V is TRBV2, with 9 bases matching TRBD1. The germline CDR1 and CDR2 sequences are SNHLY and FYNNEI. V lost 4 bases and J lost 8; bases outside the gene matches: 9. The CDR3 length is 15 residues.

As to this clone: Other DNA variants within this sample encode the same CDR3. This chain connects TRBV5-1 to TRBJ2-1; 7 bases match TRBD2. The CDR3 covers 15 residues. The V and J ends lost 0 bases and 2 bases, in that order; junction bases with no gene match: 2. Germline V CDR1 and CDR2: SGHRS, YFSETQ. Written as DNA, the CDR3 is TGCGCCAGCAGCTTGGAAGGGACTACCTACAATGAGCAGTTCTTC. Translated: CASSLEGTTYNEQFF. Full variable domain (missing parts from reference TRBV5-1 and TRBJ2-1): KAGVTQTPRYLIKTRGQQVTLSCSPISGHRSVSWYQQTPGQGLQFLFEYFSETQRNKGNFPGRFSGRQFSNSRSEMNVSTLELGDSALYLCASSLEGTTYNEQFFGPGTRLTVL.

The chain carries TRBV4-2 and TRBJ1-1, with TRBD1 identical over 8 bases. This CDR3 has 15 amino acids. The germline CDR1 and CDR2 sequences are LGHNA and YNFKEQ. The V and J ends lost 3 bases and 0 bases, in that order; junction bases with no gene match: 3. The CDR3 loop reads CASSQDRVVNTEAFF. CDR3 coding DNA: TGTGCCAGCAGCCAGGACAGGGTAGTGAACACTGAAGCTTTCTTT.

The rearrangement links TRBV10-2 to TRBJ2-3, with D perhaps matching TRBD1 (6 bases). V was clipped by 1 base and J by 2 bases, with 10 bases between them. The CDR3 consists of 15 residues. In germline, CDR1 is WSHSY, CDR2 SAAADI. The CDR3 is CASSEWGRTTDTQYF. The DNA for the CDR3 is TGCGCCAGCAGTGAGTGGGGGCGAACCACAGATACGCAGTATTTT.

To note about this clone: This sample also contains other DNA sequences that code for the same CDR3. This rearrangement joins TRBV3-1 (or the pseudogene TRBV3-2) to TRBJ2-1; D may be TRBD2 (7 bases). CDR1 and CDR2 from the germline V gene are LGHDT and YNNKEL (reference sequence). Trimming removed 2 bases from V and 4 bases from J, with 9 bases in between. CDR3 length: 14 residues. The CDR3 loop is CASSQRGGYNEQFF. In DNA form, the CDR3 reads TGTGCCAGCAGCCAAAGGGGGGGGTACAATGAGCAGTTCTTC.

This chain links TRBV6-5 with TRBJ1-2, with D uncertain. The CDR3 spans 14 residues. Between the trimmed V and J ends, which lost 0 bases and 2 bases, there was a span of 7 bases. Germline CDR1 reads MNHEY; CDR2 reads SVGAGI. The CDR3 region is CASSYSILNYGYTF. The CDR3 DNA reads as TGTGCCAGCAGTTACTCGATTCTAAACTATGGCTACACCTTC.

J is TRBJ2-3 and V is TRBV7-2; 10 positions match TRBD2. This CDR3 region has 17 residues. Per the germline V gene, CDR1 is SGHTA and CDR2 is FQGNSA. V shed 2 bases, J shed 3 bases, and the junction held 8 bases outside the gene matches. CDR3 DNA: TGTGCCAGCAGCTTACAGCCTAGCGGGGGTGGAACAGATACGCAGTATTTT. Protein: CASSLQPSGGGTDTQYF.

The chain links TRBV6-4 to TRBJ2-3, with 7 bases lining up with TRBD2. This CDR3 region has 19 residues. The junction had 20 bases not matched to a gene; V was cut back by 6 bases and J by 2 bases. Germline V lookup: CDR1 MRHNA, CDR2 SNTAGT. The CDR3 DNA follows: TGTGCCAGCAGCCCAAAGGGACTAACGAGCGGACCCCTCACAGATACGCAGTATTTT. The encoded protein is CASSPKGLTSGPLTDTQYF.

The chain links TRBV6-5 to TRBJ2-7, with unresolved D. The ends were cut back, 7 bases at V and 2 bases at J, with 9 bases in the middle. CDR1 is MNHEY, CDR2 SVGAGI, per germline. CDR3 length: 12 amino acids. The DNA for the CDR3 is TGTGCCAGCAATGCGCCGACCTACGAGCAGTACTTC. It encodes CASNAPTYEQYF.

The rearrangement uses TRBV9 and TRBJ1-2, with a possible D match to TRBD1 (5 bases). CDR3 length equals 13 residues. Germline-derived CDR1 and CDR2 are SGDLS and YYNGEE. Deletions cut 3 bases from V and 4 bases from J, with 10 bases between. Written as DNA, the CDR3 is TGTGCCAGCAGCGGCGGGACGCCCTATGGCTACACCTTC. It is translated as CASSGGTPYGYTF. Using reference TRBV9 and TRBJ1-2 for the parts outside the CDR3, the full variable domain is DSGVTQTPKHLITATGQRVTLRCSPRSGDLSVYWYQQSLDQGLQFLIQYYNGEERAKGNILERFSAQQFPDLHSELNLSSLELGDSALYFCASSGGTPYGYTFGSGTRLTVV.

This chain connects TRBV14 to TRBJ2-5, with a weak D call TRBD2 (5 bases). CDR3 length: 13 residues. V was cut by 4 bases and J by 5 bases, with 11 bases left in between. CDR1 and CDR2 (germline): SGHDN, FVKESK. CDR3 protein: CASSLWSGETQYF. CDR3 nucleotide sequence: TGTGCCAGCAGCCTCTGGAGCGGTGAGACCCAGTACTTC. Using reference TRBV14 and TRBJ2-5 for the parts outside the CDR3, the full variable domain is EAGVTQFPSHSVIEKGQTVTLRCDPISGHDNLYWYRRVMGKEIKFLLHFVKESKQDESGMPNNRFLAERTGGTYSTLKVQPAELEDSGVYFCASSLWSGETQYFGPGTRLLVL.

V and J are TRBV7-9 and TRBJ2-5, with 7 bases identical to TRBD1. The germline gives CDR1 SEHNR, CDR2 FQNEAQ (reference sequence). The CDR3 extends over 15 amino acids. Trimming removed 0 bases from V and 3 bases from J; junction bases left unmatched: 4. CDR3 sequence (DNA): TGTGCCAGCAGCTTAGCCTACGGGACAGAAGAGACCCAGTACTTC. Protein sequence: CASSLAYGTEETQYF.

The chain couples TRBV21-1 to TRBJ1-4; the D call in the table, TRBD1, was not verified against the DNA. TRBV21-1 is recorded as a pseudogene. The CDR3 loop spans 15 amino acids. The CDR3 DNA reads as TGTGCCAGCGGCTACAGGGTACGGACTAATGAAAAACTGTTTTTT. This sequence encodes CASGYRVRTNEKLFF.

V is TRBV19 and J is TRBJ1-2; D unresolved. Germline values: CDR1 LNHDA, CDR2 SQIVND (reference sequence). The length of the CDR3 is 14 residues. With 2 bases removed from V and 4 bases from J, the gap between germline ends came to 11 bases. The CDR3 region is CASSIRLRSYGYTF. The CDR3 DNA reads as TGTGCCAGTAGTATACGTCTACGGTCCTATGGCTACACCTTC.

The rearrangement joins TRBV6-5 to TRBJ2-3; 9 bases are a match to TRBD1. Germline V CDR1 and CDR2: MNHEY, SVGAGI. Unmatched junction bases numbered 4, after V lost 4 bases and J lost 2 bases. This CDR3 is 15 amino acids long. The CDR3 region has the DNA TGTGCCAGCAGTTGGGGGACAGGGAACACAGATACGCAGTATTTT. Protein product: CASSWGTGNTDTQYF.

This chain connects TRBV5-1 to TRBJ2-7; the D gene is possibly TRBD2 (6 bases). This CDR3 has 14 residues. The germline CDR1 and CDR2 sequences are SGHRS and YFSETQ. V lost 0 bases, J lost 3 bases, and 10 bases lay in between. The DNA for the CDR3 is TGCGCCAGCAGCTTGGTTGCGGGAAGCTACGAGCAGTACTTC. As protein: CASSLVAGSYEQYF. The entire variable domain, with the rest obtained from reference TRBV5-1 and TRBJ2-7, is as follows: KAGVTQTPRYLIKTRGQQVTLSCSPISGHRSVSWYQQTPGQGLQFLFEYFSETQRNKGNFPGRFSGRQFSNSRSEMNVSTLELGDSALYLCASSLVAGSYEQYFGPGTRLTVT.

The V and J genes are TRBV10-1 and TRBJ2-5; D may be TRBD2 (5 bases). Trimming pared 4 bases from V and 2 bases from J, leaving 14 bases between. CDR1 is WNHNN and CDR2 is SYGVQD in the germline V gene (reference sequence). The CDR3 has 15 amino acids. The CDR3 spells CASSGGQLGQETQYF. The CDR3 DNA follows: TGCGCCAGCAGTGGAGGGCAGCTGGGGCAAGAGACCCAGTACTTC.

This sequence joins TRBV18 and TRBJ2-5; 12 positions match TRBD1. The CDR3 is 15 residues long. Trimming removed 6 bases from V and 6 bases from J; junction bases left unmatched: 8. CDR1 and CDR2 (germline): KGHSH, LQKENI. The CDR3 sequence is CASSSGTGGGKTQYF. CDR3 DNA: TGTGCCAGCTCGTCCGGGACAGGGGGCGGTAAGACCCAGTACTTC. The full variable domain, completed using reference TRBV18 and TRBJ2-5, is NAGVMQNPRHLVRRRGQEARLRCSPMKGHSHVYWYRQLPEEGLKFMVYLQKENIIDESGMPKERFSAEFPKEGPSILRIQQVVRGDSAAYFCASSSGTGGGKTQYFGPGTRLLVL.

This chain uses TRBV10-3 with TRBJ2-7; possibly TRBD1 for D (6 bases). The V and J ends lost 10 bases and 4 bases respectively, with 17 bases between them. This CDR3 region has 13 residues. CDR1 and CDR2 (germline): ENHRY, SYGVKD. CDR3 amino acids: CATLDSQIYEQYF. The CDR3, as DNA: TGTGCCACCCTGGACAGCCAAATATACGAGCAGTACTTC.

The chain recombines TRBV5-5 with TRBJ2-6; tentative D call: TRBD1 (5 bases). The CDR3 runs to 19 residues. Per germline, CDR1 SGHKS and CDR2 YYEKEE (reference sequence). Trimming stripped 0 bases from V and 0 bases from J, with 16 bases between. In DNA form, the CDR3 reads TGTGCCAGCAGCTTGGATTGGCCAGGGCCTATCTCTGGGGCCAACGTCCTGACTTTC. This codes for CASSLDWPGPISGANVLTF.

This sequence joins TRBV20-1 and TRBJ2-5; D is perhaps TRBD1 (5 bases). V lost 3 bases to trimming and J lost 0 bases, with 14 bases between them. The CDR3 spans 15 residues. Germline V CDR1 and CDR2: DFQATT, SNEGSKA (reference sequence). The CDR3 here is CSASGAASNQETQYF. DNA of the CDR3: TGCAGTGCTAGTGGGGCAGCCTCGAACCAAGAGACCCAGTACTTC.

The V call is TRBV5-1, the J call TRBJ2-7, with a possible D match to TRBD1 (5 bases). The CDR3 spans 14 residues. The germline gives CDR1 SGHRS, CDR2 YFSETQ. V dropped 3 bases and J dropped 5 bases, with 15 bases sitting between them. The CDR3 bases are TGCGCCAGCAGCTATCAAAGGGCCAGGGACGAGCAGTACTTC. It specifies CASSYQRARDEQYF.

CDR3 nucleotides: TGCAGTGCTAGTAGACTCCCCCAGGAGACCCAGTACTTC. It yields the protein CSASRLPQETQYF. V is TRBV20-1 and J is TRBJ2-5; D gene uncertain. V lost 3 bases and J 5 bases, leaving 13 bases between the germline ends. Per the germline V gene, CDR1 is DFQATT and CDR2 is SNEGSKA (reference sequence). CDR3 length: 13 residues.

V and J are TRBV30 and TRBJ1-1; D is undetermined. Germline CDR1 and CDR2: GTSNPN and SVGIG (reference sequence). This CDR3 has 15 residues. Between the trimmed V and J ends, which lost 4 bases and 4 bases, there was a span of 19 bases. The CDR3 DNA reads as TGTGCCTGGAATGCATGGTTACAGTCCGGCACTGAAGCTTTCTTT. Its protein product is CAWNAWLQSGTEAFF.